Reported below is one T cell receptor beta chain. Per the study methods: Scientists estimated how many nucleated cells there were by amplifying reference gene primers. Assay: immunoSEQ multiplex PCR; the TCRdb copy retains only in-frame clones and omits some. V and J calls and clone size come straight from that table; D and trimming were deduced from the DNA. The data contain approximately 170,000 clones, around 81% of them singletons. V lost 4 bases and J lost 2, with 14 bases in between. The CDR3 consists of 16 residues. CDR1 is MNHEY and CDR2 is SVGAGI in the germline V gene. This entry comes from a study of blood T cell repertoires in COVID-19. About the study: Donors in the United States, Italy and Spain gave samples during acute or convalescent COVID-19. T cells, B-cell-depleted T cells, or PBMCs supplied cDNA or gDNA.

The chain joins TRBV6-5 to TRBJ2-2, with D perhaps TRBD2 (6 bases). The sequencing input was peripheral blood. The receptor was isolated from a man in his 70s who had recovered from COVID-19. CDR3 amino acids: CASSSRPGANTGELFF. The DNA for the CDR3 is TGTGCCAGCAGTTCCCGCCCGGGAGCTAACACCGGGGAGCTGTTTTTT.